This T cell receptor (beta chain) stems from a study of metastatic and nonmetastatic thyroid tumors. Study context: Repertoires from blood and tumor or nodule tissue of malignant and benign thyroid patients were compared.

This clone was picked up many times. The CDR3 runs 13 residues. The germline V gene has CDR1 MDHEN and CDR2 SYDVKM. V lost 4 bases, J lost 3 bases, and 6 bases lay in between. TCRdb reassembled clones from the PCR reads with MiXCR. The sample lists about 85,000 clones, around 9.2% occurring once. Thyroid surgery was preceded by no treatment in any patient. This receptor was obtained from a female donor with papillary thyroid cancer or a benign thyroid nodule (not recorded which). Some clones in this sample may be carry-over from other donors' samples. Sample: blood. V and J are TRBV28 and TRBJ1-4; D remains ambiguous. CDR3 in amino acids: CASSYSPNEKLFF. The CDR3 DNA reads TGTGCCAGCAGTTATAGCCCTAATGAAAAACTGTTTTTT.